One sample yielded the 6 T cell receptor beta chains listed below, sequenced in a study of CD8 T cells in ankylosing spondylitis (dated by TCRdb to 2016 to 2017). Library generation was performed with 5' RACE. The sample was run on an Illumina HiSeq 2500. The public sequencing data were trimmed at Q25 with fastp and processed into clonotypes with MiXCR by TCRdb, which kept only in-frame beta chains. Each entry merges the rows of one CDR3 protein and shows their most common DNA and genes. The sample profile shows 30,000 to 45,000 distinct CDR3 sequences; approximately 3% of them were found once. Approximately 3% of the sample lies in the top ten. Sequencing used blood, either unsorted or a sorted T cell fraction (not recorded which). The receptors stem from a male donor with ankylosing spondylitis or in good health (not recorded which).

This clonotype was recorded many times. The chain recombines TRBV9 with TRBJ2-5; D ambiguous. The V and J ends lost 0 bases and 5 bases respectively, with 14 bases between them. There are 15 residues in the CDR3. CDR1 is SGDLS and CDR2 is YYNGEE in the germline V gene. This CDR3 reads CASSVGVVNQETQYF. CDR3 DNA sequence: TGTGCCAGCAGCGTAGGGGTTGTGAATCAGGAGACCCAGTACTTC.

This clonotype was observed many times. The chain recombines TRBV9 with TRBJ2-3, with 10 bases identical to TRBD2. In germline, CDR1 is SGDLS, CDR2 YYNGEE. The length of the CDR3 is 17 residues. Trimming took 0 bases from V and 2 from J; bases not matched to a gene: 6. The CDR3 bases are TGTGCCAGCAGCGTAGAAGCTAGCGGGGGCCCCACAGATACGCAGTATTTT. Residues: CASSVEASGGPTDTQYF.

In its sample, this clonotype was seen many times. CDR3 DNA sequence: TGTGCCAGCAGCTTACAATACGAGCAGTACGTC. It is translated as CASSLQYEQYV. The chain couples TRBV7-7 to TRBJ2-7; D ambiguous. V was shortened by 2 bases and J by 4 bases, with 3 bases between the two germline ends. Germline V lookup: CDR1 SSHAT, CDR2 FNYEAQ (reference sequence). The CDR3 is made up of 11 amino acids.

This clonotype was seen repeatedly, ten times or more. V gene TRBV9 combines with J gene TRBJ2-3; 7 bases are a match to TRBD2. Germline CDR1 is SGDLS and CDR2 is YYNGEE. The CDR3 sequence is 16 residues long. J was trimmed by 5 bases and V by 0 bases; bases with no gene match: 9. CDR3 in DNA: TGTGCCAGCAGCGTAGAGGAGGGAGGGACTGGAGATACGCAGTATTTT. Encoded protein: CASSVEEGGTGDTQYF.

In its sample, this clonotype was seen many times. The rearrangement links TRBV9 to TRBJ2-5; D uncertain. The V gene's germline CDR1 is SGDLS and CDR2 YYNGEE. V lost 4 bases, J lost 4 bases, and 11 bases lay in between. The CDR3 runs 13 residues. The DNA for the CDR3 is TGTGCCAGCAGCCCACCTAATCCAGAGACCCAGTACTTC. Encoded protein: CASSPPNPETQYF.

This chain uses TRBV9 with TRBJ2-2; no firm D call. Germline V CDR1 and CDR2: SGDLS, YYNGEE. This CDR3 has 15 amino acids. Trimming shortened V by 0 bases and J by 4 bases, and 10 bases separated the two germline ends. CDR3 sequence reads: CASSVGVGFTGELFF. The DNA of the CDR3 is TGTGCCAGCAGCGTAGGTGTAGGGTTCACCGGGGAGCTGTTTTTT.